These T cell receptor beta chains were read from a single sample in a study of tumor and adjacent non-tumor tissue in lung cancer. TCRdb called the multiplex PCR reads again in MiXCR, with one record for every CDR3 protein. This repertoire shows approximately 120,000 distinct CDR3 sequences, about 61% found once; its top ten account for under 20%. The sequenced sample consisted of distant non-tumor lung tissue. All receptors derive from a man aged 55 to 70 with non-small cell lung cancer. Each CDR3 is given without its conserved first and last residue. Fields, in order: V gene, J gene, CDR3 protein.

V: TRBV10-2; J: TRBJ1-2; CDR3: ASSERRGMNYGYI
V: TRBV7-9; J: TRBJ1-2; CDR3: ASSPSVVGAYGYT
V: TRBV12-5; J: TRBJ1-1; CDR3: ASGLVMQGRGTEVL
V: TRBV29-1; J: TRBJ2-1; CDR3: IVEAFGSHEQF
V: TRBV4-2; J: TRBJ2-4; CDR3: ASSQDLEATKNIQY
V: TRBV11-2; J: TRBJ2-3; CDR3: ASSLTSPNTDMQF
V: TRBV5-6; J: TRBJ2-1; CDR3: ASSPTRGRGLAGLDEQF
V: TRBV28; J: TRBJ2-3; CDR3: ASSFGWGQGNDSTDTQY
V: TRBV15; J: TRBJ2-3; CDR3: ATSRVDSTDMQY
V: TRBV4-2; J: TRBJ1-5; CDR3: ASREGQGRNRPQH
V: TRBV4-1; J: TRBJ2-2; CDR3: ASSLPTGELF
V: TRBV11-3; J: TRBJ2-2; CDR3: ASSFPRGSITTGELF
V: TRBV12-3/TRBV12-4; J: TRBJ1-5; CDR3: ASRRTEGQPQH
V: TRBV7-9; J: TRBJ2-5; CDR3: ASLDSGETQY
V: TRBV11-1; J: TRBJ2-1; CDR3: ASCLVHSSGLEVNEQF
V: TRBV7-9; J: TRBJ2-1; CDR3: ASSPGTGVYNEQF
V: TRBV7-3; J: TRBJ2-1; CDR3: ASSPTGTSFYNEQF
V: TRBV10-3; J: TRBJ1-2; CDR3: TISPGQLNYGHT
V: TRBV6-2/TRBV6-3; J: TRBJ2-2; CDR3: ASSSSVRIGELF
V: TRBV5-6; J: TRBJ2-2; CDR3: ASSLIAPRAGVYTGELF
V: TRBV6-1; J: TRBJ1-4; CDR3: ASSEKGARATDEKLF
V: TRBV11-3; J: TRBJ2-2; CDR3: ASSLRGRAWELF
V: TRBV4-3; J: TRBJ2-5; CDR3: AYSYTSNQETQY
V: TRBV11-2; J: TRBJ2-1; CDR3: TSSLVGISGEGSYNEQL
V: TRBV11-3; J: TRBJ2-2; CDR3: ASSQIGVATGELL
V: TRBV12-3/TRBV12-4; J: TRBJ2-1; CDR3: ASSLAELAVYNEQF
V: TRBV20-1; J: TRBJ2-7; CDR3: SDRERTSGIVYEQY
V: TRBV6-5; J: TRBJ2-3; CDR3: ASSIPQGLEY
V: TRBV15; J: TRBJ2-3; CDR3: ATSRGLRTSGSSSDTQY
V: TRBV6-1; J: TRBJ2-7; CDR3: ASRDVRQGLTYEQY
V: TRBV29-1; J: TRBJ2-3; CDR3: SVEWGAADTQY
V: TRBV11-2; J: TRBJ2-5; CDR3: ASSTTSGSGEVQY
V: TRBV10-3; J: TRBJ1-5; CDR3: ASGDGFYSNQPQH
V: TRBV12-3/TRBV12-4; J: TRBJ1-1; CDR3: ASRPQVMNTEAF
V: TRBV10-3; J: TRBJ2-7; CDR3: TISGIGAHEQY
V: TRBV12-3/TRBV12-4; J: TRBJ2-1; CDR3: ASSLGQAGNEQF
V: TRBV20-1; J: TRBJ2-3; CDR3: SARVGRGADTQY
V: TRBV10-1; J: TRBJ1-1; CDR3: ASSESAYPNTVAF
V: TRBV9; J: TRBJ2-3; CDR3: ASSVDASVSDTQY
V: TRBV20-1; J: TRBJ2-1; CDR3: SVGSESPYNEQF
V: TRBV29-1; J: TRBJ1-1; CDR3: GVGEGASFTGAF
V: TRBV11-3; J: TRBJ2-7; CDR3: TSSLDRNEQY
V: TRBV11-2; J: TRBJ2-7; CDR3: ASNLGLYEQY
V: TRBV6-5; J: TRBJ2-7; CDR3: ASSSGTGGPYEQY
V: TRBV4-3; J: TRBJ2-4; CDR3: ASSPNRGVKNIQC
V: TRBV4-1; J: TRBJ2-1; CDR3: ANRQAGRIGGRYGEQF
V: TRBV11-1; J: TRBJ2-7; CDR3: ASSPRLGGSDSYERY
V: TRBV6-5; J: TRBJ1-6; CDR3: ASSSDRRGSPIH
V: TRBV20-1; J: TRBJ2-3; CDR3: RARGRDRVLDTQY
V: TRBV28; J: TRBJ1-2; CDR3: ASSFFGIGGYGYT
V: TRBV29-1; J: TRBJ2-1; CDR3: NVEGKYSSYNELF
V: TRBV20-1; J: TRBJ2-7; CDR3: SAREPGQGNEQY
V: TRBV21-1; J: TRBJ2-1; CDR3: ASSAPGGTRGRGEQF
V: TRBV29-1; J: TRBJ1-2; CDR3: SVVQDYGYT
V: TRBV4-2; J: TRBJ2-1; CDR3: TNSHHLRLAGEANEQF
V: TRBV7-3; J: TRBJ2-1; CDR3: ASSARLAGEQF
V: TRBV6-6; J: TRBJ2-1; CDR3: ASSYSGTSGGYLYNEQF
V: TRBV12-3/TRBV12-4; J: TRBJ1-5; CDR3: ASSPGGTYQPRH
V: TRBV12-3/TRBV12-4; J: TRBJ2-2; CDR3: ASSPERSGELF